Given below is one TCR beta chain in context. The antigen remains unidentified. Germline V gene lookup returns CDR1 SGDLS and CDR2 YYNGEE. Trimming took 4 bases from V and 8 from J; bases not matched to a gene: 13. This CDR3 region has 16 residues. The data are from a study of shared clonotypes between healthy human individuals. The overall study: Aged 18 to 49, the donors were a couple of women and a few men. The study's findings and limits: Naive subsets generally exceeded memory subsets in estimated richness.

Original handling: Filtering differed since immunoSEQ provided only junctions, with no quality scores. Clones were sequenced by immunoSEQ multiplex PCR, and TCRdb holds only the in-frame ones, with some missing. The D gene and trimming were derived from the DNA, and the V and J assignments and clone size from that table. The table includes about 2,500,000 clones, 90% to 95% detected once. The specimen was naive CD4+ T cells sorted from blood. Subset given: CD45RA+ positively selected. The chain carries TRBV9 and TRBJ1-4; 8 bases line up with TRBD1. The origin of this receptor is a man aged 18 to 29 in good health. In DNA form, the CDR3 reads TGTGCCAGCAGCTCAGCCGGGACAGGAACAGGAGAAAAACTGTTTTTT. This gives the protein CASSSAGTGTGEKLFF.